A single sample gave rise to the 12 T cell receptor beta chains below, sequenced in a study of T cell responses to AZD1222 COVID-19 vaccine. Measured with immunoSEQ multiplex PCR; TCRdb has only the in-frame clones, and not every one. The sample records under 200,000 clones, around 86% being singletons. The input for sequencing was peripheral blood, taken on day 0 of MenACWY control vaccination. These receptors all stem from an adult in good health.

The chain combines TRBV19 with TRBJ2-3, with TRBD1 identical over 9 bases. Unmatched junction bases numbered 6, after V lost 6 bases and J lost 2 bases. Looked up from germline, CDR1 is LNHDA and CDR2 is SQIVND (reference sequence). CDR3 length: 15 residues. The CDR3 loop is CASRKTGGITDTQYF. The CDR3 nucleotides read TGTGCCAGTAGGAAGACAGGGGGGATCACAGATACGCAGTATTTT. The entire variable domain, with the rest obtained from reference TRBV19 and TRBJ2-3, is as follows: DGGITQSPKYLFRKEGQNVTLSCEQNLNHDAMYWYRQDPGQGLRLIYYSQIVNDFQKGDIAEGYSVSREKKESFPLTVTSAQKNPTAFYLCASRKTGGITDTQYFGPGTRLTVL.

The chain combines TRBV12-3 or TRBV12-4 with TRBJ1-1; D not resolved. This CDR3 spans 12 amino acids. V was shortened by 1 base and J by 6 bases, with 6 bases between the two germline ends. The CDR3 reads CASSLVRSEAFF. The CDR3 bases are TGTGCCAGCAGTTTAGTCCGCTCTGAAGCTTTCTTT.

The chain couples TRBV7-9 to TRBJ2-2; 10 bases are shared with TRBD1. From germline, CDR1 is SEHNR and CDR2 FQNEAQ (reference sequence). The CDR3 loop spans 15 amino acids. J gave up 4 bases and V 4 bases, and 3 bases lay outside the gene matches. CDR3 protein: CASSSGDRGTGELFF. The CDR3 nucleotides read TGTGCCAGCAGCTCAGGGGACAGGGGCACCGGGGAGCTGTTTTTT.

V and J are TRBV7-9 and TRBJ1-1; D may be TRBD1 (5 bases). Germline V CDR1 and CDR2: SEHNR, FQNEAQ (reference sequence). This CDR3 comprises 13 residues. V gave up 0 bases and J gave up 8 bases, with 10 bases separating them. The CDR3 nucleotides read TGTGCCAGCAGCTTAGCGCAGGGAGGGGAAGCTTTCTTT. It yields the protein CASSLAQGGEAFF.

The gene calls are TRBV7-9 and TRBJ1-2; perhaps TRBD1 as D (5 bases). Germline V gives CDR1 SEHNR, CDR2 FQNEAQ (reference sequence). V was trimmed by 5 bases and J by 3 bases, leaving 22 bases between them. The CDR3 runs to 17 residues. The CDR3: CASSPEMVRRGDYGYTF. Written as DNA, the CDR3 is TGTGCCAGCAGCCCAGAAATGGTTCGACGGGGGGACTATGGCTACACCTTC.

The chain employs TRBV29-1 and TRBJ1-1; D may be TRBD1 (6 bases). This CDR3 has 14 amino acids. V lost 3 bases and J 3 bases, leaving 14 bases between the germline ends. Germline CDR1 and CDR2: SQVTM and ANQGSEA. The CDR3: CSVEGGRGYTEAFF. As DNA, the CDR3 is TGCAGCGTTGAGGGAGGCAGGGGTTACACTGAAGCTTTCTTT. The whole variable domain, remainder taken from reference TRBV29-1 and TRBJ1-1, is SAVISQKPSRDICQRGTSLTIQCQVDSQVTMMFWYRQQPGQSLTLIATANQGSEATYESGFVIDKFPISRPNLTFSTLTVSNMSPEDSSIYLCSVEGGRGYTEAFFGQGTRLTVV.

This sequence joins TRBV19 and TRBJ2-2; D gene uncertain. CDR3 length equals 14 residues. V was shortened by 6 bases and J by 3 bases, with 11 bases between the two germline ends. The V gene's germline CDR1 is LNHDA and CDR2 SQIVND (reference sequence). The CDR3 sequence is CASRGRSDTGELFF. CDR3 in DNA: TGTGCCAGTAGAGGCAGAAGTGACACCGGGGAGCTGTTTTTT.

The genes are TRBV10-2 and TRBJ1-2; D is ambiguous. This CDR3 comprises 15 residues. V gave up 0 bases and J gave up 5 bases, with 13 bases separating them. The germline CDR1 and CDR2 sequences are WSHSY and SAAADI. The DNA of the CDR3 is TGCGCCAGCAGTGAGTCGGTGACTGGGCCTTATGGCTACACCTTC. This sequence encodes CASSESVTGPYGYTF.

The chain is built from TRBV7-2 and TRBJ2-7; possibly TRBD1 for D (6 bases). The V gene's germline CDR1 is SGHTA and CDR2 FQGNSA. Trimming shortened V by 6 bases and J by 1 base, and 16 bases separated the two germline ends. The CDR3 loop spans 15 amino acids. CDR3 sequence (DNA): TGTGCCAGCAGAATGTCATTAGGACAGTCCTACGAGCAGTACTTC. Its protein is CASRMSLGQSYEQYF.

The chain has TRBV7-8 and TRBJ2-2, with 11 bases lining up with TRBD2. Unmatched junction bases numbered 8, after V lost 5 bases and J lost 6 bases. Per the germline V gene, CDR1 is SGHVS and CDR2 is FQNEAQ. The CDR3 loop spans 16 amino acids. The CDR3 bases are TGTGCCAGCAGCGTTAGCGGGGGGGCATTTTCCGGGGAGCTGTTTTTT. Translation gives CASSVSGGAFSGELFF. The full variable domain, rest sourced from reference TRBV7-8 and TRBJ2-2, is GAGVSQSPRYKVAKRGQDVALRCDPISGHVSLFWYQQALGQGPEFLTYFQNEAQLDKSGLPSDRFFAERPEGSVSTLKIQRTQQEDSAVYLCASSVSGGAFSGELFFGEGSRLTVL.

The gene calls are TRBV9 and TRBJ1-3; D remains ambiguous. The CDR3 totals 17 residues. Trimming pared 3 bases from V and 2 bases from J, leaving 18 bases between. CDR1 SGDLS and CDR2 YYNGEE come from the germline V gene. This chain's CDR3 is CASSAYLPTAPGNTIYF. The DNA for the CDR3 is TGTGCCAGCAGCGCGTACTTGCCAACAGCTCCTGGAAACACCATATATTTT.

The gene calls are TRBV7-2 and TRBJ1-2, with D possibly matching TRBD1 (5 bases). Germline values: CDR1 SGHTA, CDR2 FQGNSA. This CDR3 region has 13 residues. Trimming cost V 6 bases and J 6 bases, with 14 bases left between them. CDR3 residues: CASSSGYFDGYTF. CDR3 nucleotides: TGTGCCAGCAGTTCAGGGTATTTTGATGGCTACACCTTC. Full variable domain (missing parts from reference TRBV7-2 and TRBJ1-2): GAGVSQSPSNKVTEKGKDVELRCDPISGHTALYWYRQSLGQGLEFLIYFQGNSAPDKSGLPSDRFSAERTGGSVSTLTIQRTQQEDSAVYLCASSSGYFDGYTFGSGTRLTVV.